This T cell receptor (beta chain) is drawn from a study of blood T cell repertoires in COVID-19. This table comes from immunoSEQ multiplex PCR, and its TCRdb copy is limited to in-frame clones, with some not included. The sample shows approximately 37,000 clones, around 87% of them seen only once. The TCR originated in a man aged 50-60 years in a cohort sampled during active COVID-19. The sequencing input was peripheral blood.

CDR3 nucleotides: TGTGCCAGCAGCGATCTTTCCTTTAGCGGAGACCTAATCTACGAGCAGTACTTC. It translates to CASSDLSFSGDLIYEQYF. The V and J genes are TRBV9 and TRBJ2-7, with D perhaps TRBD2 (6 bases). Germline V CDR1 and CDR2: SGDLS, YYNGEE. The CDR3 runs to 18 residues. V dropped 3 bases and J dropped 3 bases, with 25 bases sitting between them.